The clone carrying this T cell receptor (beta chain) showed up just a few times. Its target is not known. This CDR3 contains 15 residues. Germline values: CDR1 SGDLS, CDR2 YYNGEE. V lost 4 bases to trimming and J lost 0 bases; unmatched junction nucleotides: 4. This sample stems from a study of beta chain features in type 1 diabetes. On the study more broadly: Cell yields, gender and age were similar in healthy donors and patients. Across all samples, some 98 million sorted cells were examined.

Study outcomes and limitations: Insertion counts at VDJ junctions were lower in type 1 diabetes patients, who also showed more deletions there.

As every portion of the isolated RNA was reverse transcribed, the sequencing read expressed TCRB transcripts. Approximately 3.7 million reads per sample on average were obtained from naive, central memory and regulatory T cell samples. Assay: immunoSEQ multiplex PCR; the TCRdb copy retains only in-frame clones and omits some. The data contain roughly 300,000 clones, about 15% of them seen just once; the ten biggest clones take up 5.5% to 7.5%. The specimen was central memory CD4+ T cells from blood. The J gene is TRBJ2-1, the V gene TRBV9; 7 nucleotides align to TRBD1. The origin of this receptor is a man aged 30-40 years in good health. The CDR3 DNA reads as TGTGCCAGCAGCCCCGACAGGGACTCCTACAATGAGCAGTTCTTC. Protein: CASSPDRDSYNEQFF. The entire variable domain, with the rest obtained from reference TRBV9 and TRBJ2-1, is as follows: DSGVTQTPKHLITATGQRVTLRCSPRSGDLSVYWYQQSLDQGLQFLIQYYNGEERAKGNILERFSAQQFPDLHSELNLSSLELGDSALYFCASSPDRDSYNEQFFGPGTRLTVL.